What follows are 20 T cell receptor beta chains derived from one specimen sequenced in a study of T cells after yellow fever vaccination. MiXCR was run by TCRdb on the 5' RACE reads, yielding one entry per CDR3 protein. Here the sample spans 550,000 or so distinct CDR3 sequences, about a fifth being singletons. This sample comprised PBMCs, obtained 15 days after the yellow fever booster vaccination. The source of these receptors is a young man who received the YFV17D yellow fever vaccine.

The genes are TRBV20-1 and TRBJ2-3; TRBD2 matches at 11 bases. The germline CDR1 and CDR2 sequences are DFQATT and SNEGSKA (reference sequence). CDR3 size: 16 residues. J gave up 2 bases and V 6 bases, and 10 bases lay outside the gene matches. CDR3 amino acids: CSAVRPGLADTDTQYF. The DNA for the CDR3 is TGCAGTGCCGTCCGCCCGGGACTAGCGGACACAGATACGCAGTATTTT.

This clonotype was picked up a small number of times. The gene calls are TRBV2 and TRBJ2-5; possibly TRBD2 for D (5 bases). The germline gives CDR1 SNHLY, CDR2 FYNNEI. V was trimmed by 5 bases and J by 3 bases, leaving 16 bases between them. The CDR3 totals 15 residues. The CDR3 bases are TGTGCCAGCAGTCAAACCTTTGACGGGGAAGAGACCCAGTACTTC. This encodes CASSQTFDGEETQYF.

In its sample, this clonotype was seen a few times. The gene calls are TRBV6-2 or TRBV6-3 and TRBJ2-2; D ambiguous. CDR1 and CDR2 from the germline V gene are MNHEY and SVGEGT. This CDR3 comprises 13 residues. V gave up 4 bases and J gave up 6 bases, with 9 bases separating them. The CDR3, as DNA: TGTGCCAGCAGTTGGGCTAAGGCCGGGGAGCTGTTTTTT. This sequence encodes CASSWAKAGELFF.

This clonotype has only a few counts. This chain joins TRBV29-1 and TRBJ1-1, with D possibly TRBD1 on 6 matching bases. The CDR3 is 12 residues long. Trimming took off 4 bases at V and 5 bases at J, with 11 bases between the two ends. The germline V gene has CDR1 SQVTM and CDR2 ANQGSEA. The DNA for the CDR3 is TGCAGCGTTGGTAAGGGGGTAACTGAAGCTTTCTTT. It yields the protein CSVGKGVTEAFF.

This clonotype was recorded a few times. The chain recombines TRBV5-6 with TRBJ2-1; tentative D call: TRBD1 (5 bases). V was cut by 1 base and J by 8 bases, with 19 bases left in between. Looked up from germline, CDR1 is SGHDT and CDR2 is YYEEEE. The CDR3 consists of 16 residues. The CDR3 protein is CASSLYVRHQGDEQFF. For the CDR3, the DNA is TGTGCCAGCAGCTTGTATGTTCGACACCAAGGGGATGAGCAGTTCTTC.

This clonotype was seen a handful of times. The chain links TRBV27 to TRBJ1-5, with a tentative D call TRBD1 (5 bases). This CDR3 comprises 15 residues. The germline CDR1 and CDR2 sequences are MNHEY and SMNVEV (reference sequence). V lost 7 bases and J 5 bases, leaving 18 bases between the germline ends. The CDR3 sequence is CASNHPQRGDQPQHF. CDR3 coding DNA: TGTGCCAGCAACCACCCCCAAAGGGGCGATCAGCCCCAGCATTTT.

The CDR3 bases are TGTGCCAGCAGCTTAGCTACCAACGAGCAGTACTTC. Its translation: CASSLATNEQYF. The chain has TRBV7-2 and TRBJ2-7; no clear D gene. The germline gives CDR1 SGHTA, CDR2 FQGNSA. The CDR3 consists of 12 residues. With 0 bases removed from V and 5 bases from J, the gap between germline ends came to 5 bases.

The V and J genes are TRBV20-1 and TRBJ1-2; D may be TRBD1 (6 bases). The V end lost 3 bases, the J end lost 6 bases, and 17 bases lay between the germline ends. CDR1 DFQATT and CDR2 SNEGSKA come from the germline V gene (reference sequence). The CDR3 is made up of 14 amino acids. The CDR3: CSASAWYSGDGYTF. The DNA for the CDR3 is TGCAGTGCTAGCGCTTGGTACTCAGGGGATGGCTACACCTTC.

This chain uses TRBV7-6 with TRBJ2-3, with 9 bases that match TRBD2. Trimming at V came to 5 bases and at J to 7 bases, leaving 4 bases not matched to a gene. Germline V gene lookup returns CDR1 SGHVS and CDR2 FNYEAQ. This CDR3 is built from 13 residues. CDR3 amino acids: CASSTASGNTQYF. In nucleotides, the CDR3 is TGTGCCAGCAGCACCGCTAGCGGGAATACGCAGTATTTT.

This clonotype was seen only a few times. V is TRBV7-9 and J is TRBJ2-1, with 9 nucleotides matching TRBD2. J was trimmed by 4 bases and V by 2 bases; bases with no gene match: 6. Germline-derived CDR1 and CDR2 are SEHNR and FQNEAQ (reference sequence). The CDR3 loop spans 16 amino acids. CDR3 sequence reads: CASSLRAGGRYNEQFF. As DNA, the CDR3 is TGTGCCAGCAGCTTACGAGCGGGAGGTCGGTACAATGAGCAGTTCTTC.

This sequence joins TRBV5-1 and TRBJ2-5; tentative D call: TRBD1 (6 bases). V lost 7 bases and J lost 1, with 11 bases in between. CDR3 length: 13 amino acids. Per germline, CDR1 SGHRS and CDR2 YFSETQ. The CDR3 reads CASQRDTQETQYF. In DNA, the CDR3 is TGCGCCAGCCAACGGGACACCCAAGAGACCCAGTACTTC.

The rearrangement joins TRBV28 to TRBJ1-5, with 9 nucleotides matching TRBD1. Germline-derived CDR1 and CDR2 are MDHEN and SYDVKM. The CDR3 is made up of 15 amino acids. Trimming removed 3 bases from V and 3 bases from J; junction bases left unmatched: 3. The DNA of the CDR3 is TGTGCCAGCAGTTTCAGGGACAGGGACAATCAGCCCCAGCATTTT. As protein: CASSFRDRDNQPQHF.

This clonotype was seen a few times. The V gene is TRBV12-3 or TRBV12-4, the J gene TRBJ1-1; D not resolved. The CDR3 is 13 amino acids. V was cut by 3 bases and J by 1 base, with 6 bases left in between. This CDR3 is CASSFVQNTEAFF. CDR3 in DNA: TGTGCCAGCAGTTTTGTACAGAACACTGAAGCTTTCTTT.

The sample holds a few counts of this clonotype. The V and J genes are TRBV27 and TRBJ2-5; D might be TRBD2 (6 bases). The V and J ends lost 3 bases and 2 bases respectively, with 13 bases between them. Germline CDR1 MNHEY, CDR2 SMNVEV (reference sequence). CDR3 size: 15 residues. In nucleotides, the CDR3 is TGTGCCAGCAGTTTCTCGGGACTGCCACAAGAGACCCAGTACTTC. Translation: CASSFSGLPQETQYF.

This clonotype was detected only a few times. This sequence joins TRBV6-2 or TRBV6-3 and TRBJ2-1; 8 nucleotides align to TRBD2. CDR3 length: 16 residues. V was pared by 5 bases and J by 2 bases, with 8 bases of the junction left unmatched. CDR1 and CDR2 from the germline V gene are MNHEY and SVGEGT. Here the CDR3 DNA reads TGTGCCAGCAGTCACACTAGCGGTCCTCCCTACAATGAGCAGTTCTTC. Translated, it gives CASSHTSGPPYNEQFF.

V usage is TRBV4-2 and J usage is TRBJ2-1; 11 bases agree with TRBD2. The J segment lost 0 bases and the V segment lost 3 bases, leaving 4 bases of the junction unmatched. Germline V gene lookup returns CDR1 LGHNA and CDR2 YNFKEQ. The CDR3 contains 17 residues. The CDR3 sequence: CASSQRLAGNSYNEQFF. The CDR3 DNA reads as TGTGCCAGCAGCCAGCGACTAGCGGGAAACTCCTACAATGAGCAGTTCTTC.

The CDR3: CASSLTGRASDTQYF. The CDR3 bases are TGTGCCAGCAGCTTAACCGGGAGGGCCTCAGATACGCAGTATTTT. The chain combines TRBV11-2 with TRBJ2-3; TRBD2 matches at 8 bases. There are 15 residues in the CDR3. Per the germline V gene, CDR1 is SGHAT and CDR2 is FQNNGV. After removal of 2 bases from V and 4 bases from J, the junction contained 5 bases not matched to a gene. The full variable domain, completed using reference TRBV11-2 and TRBJ2-3, is EAGVAQSPRYKIIEKRQSVAFWCNPISGHATLYWYQQILGQGPKLLIQFQNNGVVDDSQLPKDRFSAERLKGVDSTLKIQPAKLEDSAVYLCASSLTGRASDTQYFGPGTRLTVL.

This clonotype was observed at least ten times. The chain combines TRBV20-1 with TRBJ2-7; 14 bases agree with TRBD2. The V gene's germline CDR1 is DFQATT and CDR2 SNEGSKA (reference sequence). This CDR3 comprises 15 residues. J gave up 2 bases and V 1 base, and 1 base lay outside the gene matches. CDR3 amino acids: CSARVGLAGAYEQYF. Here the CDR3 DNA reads TGCAGTGCTAGAGTGGGACTAGCGGGGGCCTACGAGCAGTACTTC.

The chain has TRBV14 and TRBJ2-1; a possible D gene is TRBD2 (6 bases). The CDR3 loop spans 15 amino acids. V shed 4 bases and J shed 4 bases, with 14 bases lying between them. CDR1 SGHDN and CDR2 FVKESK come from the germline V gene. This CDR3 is CASSRPGLLYNEQFF. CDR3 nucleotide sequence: TGTGCCAGCAGCCGGCCGGGACTCCTTTACAATGAGCAGTTCTTC.

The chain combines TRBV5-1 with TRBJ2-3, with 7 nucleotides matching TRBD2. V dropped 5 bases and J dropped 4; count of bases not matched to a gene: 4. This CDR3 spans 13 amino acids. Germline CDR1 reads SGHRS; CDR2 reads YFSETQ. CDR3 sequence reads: CASRGGVPDTQYF. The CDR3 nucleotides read TGCGCCAGCAGGGGAGGGGTCCCAGATACGCAGTATTTT. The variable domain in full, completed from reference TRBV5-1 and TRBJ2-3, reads KAGVTQTPRYLIKTRGQQVTLSCSPISGHRSVSWYQQTPGQGLQFLFEYFSETQRNKGNFPGRFSGRQFSNSRSEMNVSTLELGDSALYLCASRGGVPDTQYFGPGTRLTVL.